This T cell receptor beta chain was sequenced during a study of PD-1 blockade in classical Hodgkin lymphoma. Study details: Patients were administered nivolumab (3 mg/kg intravenously) every 2 weeks. Findings and limits, study-wide: According to reports, newly diagnosed patients had lower baseline TCR diversity than healthy donors, and relapsed/refractory patients had lower baseline TCR diversity still. Compared with baseline, CD4+ but not CD8+ TCR diversity had risen significantly by C4D1.

About this clone itself: As yet, its antigen is unknown.

The CDR3 is made up of 15 amino acids. Germline values: CDR1 MNHNS, CDR2 SASEGT. Trimming removed 6 bases from V and 2 bases from J; junction bases left unmatched: 8. Method: immunoSEQ multiplex PCR; TCRdb's copy keeps in-frame clones and lacks some. The sample gives more than 30,000 clones, around 82% of which show up once; approximately 32% is in the top ten. Autologous stem cell transplantation was followed by relapse in every patient, and brentuximab vedotin exposure varied. The input for sequencing was peripheral blood mononuclear cells (PBMCs), taken at baseline. The chain recombines TRBV6-1 with TRBJ2-7, with 9 nucleotides matching TRBD1. The source of this sequence is a human donor with classical Hodgkin lymphoma. As DNA, the CDR3 is TGTGCCAGCAGCTCGCCGGGACAGGGTACCTACGAGCAGTACTTC. It encodes CASSSPGQGTYEQYF.